Listed below are T cell receptor beta chains from one sample, sequenced in a study of quantifying T cell responses using KT2 cells. MiXCR, run by TCRdb on the UMI-ligation and nested PCR reads, gives a single entry per CDR3 protein. Here the sample spans 50,000 to 70,000 distinct CDR3 sequences, 9% to 15% being singletons. Source material: PBMCs spiked with cells of the T cell clone KT2. Receptors were obtained from a human donor. Both conserved end residues are part of each CDR3. D genes are given only for firm matches. Rows give clone size only sometimes, using once, few, many, or a class for an expanded clone.

J gene | V gene | D gene | clone size | CDR3 DNA | CDR3 protein
TRBJ2-7 | TRBV15 | NA | many | TGTGCCACCAGCTTTTTAAATGTGGGATCCTACGAGCAGTACTTC | CATSFLNVGSYEQYF
TRBJ1-1 | TRBV6-2/TRBV6-3 | TRBD1 | NA | TGTGCCAGCAACTCGGCTACAGGGGTTGGCGGCACTGAAGCTTTCTTT | CASNSATGVGGTEAFF
TRBJ2-3 | TRBV7-3 | TRBD2 | many | TGTGCCAGCAGCGCCCTACTAGCGGGGGGGCCGGATACGCAGTATTTT | CASSALLAGGPDTQYF
TRBJ2-3 | TRBV7-8 | NA | few | TGTGCCAGCTGCCCTGGGACCACAGATACGCAGTATTTT | CASCPGTTDTQYF
TRBJ2-2 | TRBV5-1 | TRBD2 | NA | TGCGCCAGCAGCTTGGGGGTAGCGGGAAACACCGGGGAGCTGTTTTTT | CASSLGVAGNTGELFF
TRBJ1-3 | TRBV6-5 | NA | few | TGTGCCAGCCGGGTGGACTCTGGAAACACCATATATTTT | CASRVDSGNTIYF
TRBJ2-1 | TRBV4-1 | TRBD2 | many | TGCGCCAGCAGCCAAGATCCAGCGGGGGTTGAGCAGTTCTTC | CASSQDPAGVEQFF
TRBJ2-7 | TRBV20-1 | TRBD1 | many | TGCAGTGCCACCGGGACAGTTCGATCCTACGAGCAGTACTTC | CSATGTVRSYEQYF
TRBJ2-1 | TRBV5-1 | TRBD2 | NA | TGCGCCAGCAGCCCGGGACTAGCCTCTCATAATGAGCAGTTCTTC | CASSPGLASHNEQFF
TRBJ2-7 | TRBV7-9 | TRBD2 | few | TGTGCCAGCAGTTCTAGCGGGAATCCCTACGAGCAGTACTTC | CASSSSGNPYEQYF
TRBJ2-5 | TRBV11-2 | TRBD2 | many | TGTGCCAGCAGCACCCACAGGAGGGGACTAGTCCCGCAAGAGACCCAGTACTTC | CASSTHRRGLVPQETQYF
TRBJ2-3 | TRBV20-1 | TRBD2 | NA | TGCAGTGCTAGAGAGCGGGCCGTGGCGGGAGGGCGCTCAGATACGCAGTATTTT | CSARERAVAGGRSDTQYF
TRBJ1-2 | TRBV12-3/TRBV12-4 | NA | many | TGTGCCAGCAGTTCAGACTATGGCTACACCTTC | CASSSDYGYTF
TRBJ2-5 | TRBV2 | TRBD2 | NA | TGTGCCAGCAGTGTTAGCGGGGGGAACCAAGAGACCCAGTACTTC | CASSVSGGNQETQYF
TRBJ2-5 | TRBV5-1 | NA | NA | TGCGCCAGCAGCTTAAACGAAGAGACCCAGTACTTC | CASSLNEETQYF
TRBJ2-5 | TRBV29-1 | NA | many | TGCAGCGCCCCTGGGACTCCGTACCAAGAGACCCAGTACTTC | CSAPGTPYQETQYF
TRBJ1-1 | TRBV12-3/TRBV12-4 | NA | few | TGTGCCAGCCCTACTAACACTGAAGCTTTCTTT | CASPTNTEAFF
TRBJ2-4 | TRBV6-1 | TRBD2 | many | TGTGCCAGCAGTGAGGCCGGGACTAGCGTCGCCAAAAACATTCAGTACTTC | CASSEAGTSVAKNIQYF
TRBJ1-1 | TRBV20-1 | NA | few | TGCAGTGCTAGAGAGGGGCTCGTAGACACTGAAGCTTTCTTT | CSAREGLVDTEAFF
TRBJ1-5 | TRBV20-1 | TRBD1 | NA | TGCAGTGCTGCCCGACAGGGGCGAAGCAATCAGCCCCAGCATTTT | CSAARQGRSNQPQHF
TRBJ2-1 | TRBV6-2/TRBV6-3 | TRBD2 | NA | TGTGCCAGCAGTTACGCGGGAGGCTACAATGAGCAGTTCTTC | CASSYAGGYNEQFF
TRBJ1-5 | TRBV25-1 | NA | NA | TGTGCCAGCAGTGAATATGGCGGGACTGGCAATCAGCCCCAGCATTTT | CASSEYGGTGNQPQHF
TRBJ1-2 | TRBV21-1 | NA | many | TGTGCCAGCAGCCCCGCGGCAGGGGGTCGGAACTATGGCTACACCTTC | CASSPAAGGRNYGYTF
TRBJ2-7 | TRBV20-1 | NA | NA | TGCAGTGCTAGAGAGGACACATGGACCTACGAGCAGTACTTC | CSAREDTWTYEQYF
TRBJ1-6 | TRBV6-1 | NA | few | TGTGCCAGCAGTGGATTCGGGGAGGCTAATTCACCCCTCCACTTT | CASSGFGEANSPLHF
TRBJ2-1 | TRBV12-3/TRBV12-4 | NA | NA | TGTGCCAGCAGTTCCTCGGGCAATGAGCAGTTCTTC | CASSSSGNEQFF
TRBJ1-5 | TRBV12-3/TRBV12-4 | TRBD1 | few | TGTGCCAGCAGTAGACAGGGGACGAGCAATCAGCCCCAGCATTTT | CASSRQGTSNQPQHF
TRBJ1-1 | TRBV11-2 | NA | few | TGTGCCAGCAGCTTACAGGGAATAGCTGCTTTCTTT | CASSLQGIAAFF
TRBJ2-6 | TRBV4-2 | NA | NA | TGTGCCAGCAGCCAAGATCAGGGGTCTGGGGCCAACGTCCTGACTTTC | CASSQDQGSGANVLTF
TRBJ1-6 | TRBV10-3 | NA | few | TGTGCCATCAGTGAGTCGGCAGCGAATTCACCCCTCCACTTT | CAISESAANSPLHF
TRBJ1-5 | TRBV11-2 | NA | many | TGTGCCAGCAGCTTAGAAGGAGATCAGCCCCAGCATTTT | CASSLEGDQPQHF